The 6 T cell receptor beta chains reported below all come from one sample, sequenced in a study of blood T cell repertoires in COVID-19. Produced via immunoSEQ multiplex PCR; TCRdb's table is partial and in-frame only. Of roughly 130,000 clones listed, 88% were seen once; the top ten hold roughly a tenth. Sequencing was carried out using peripheral blood. Receptor source: a man in his fifties or sixties with active or convalescent COVID-19.

The chain uses TRBV6-2 or TRBV6-3 and TRBJ2-7; D is unclear. Germline V lookup: CDR1 MNHEY, CDR2 SVGEGT. The CDR3 has 14 amino acids. The germline V and J ends were trimmed by 0 bases and 1 base, with 7 bases remaining between them. CDR3 amino acids: CASSYSAGSYEQYF. The DNA of the CDR3 is TGTGCCAGCAGTTACTCAGCAGGATCCTACGAGCAGTACTTC.

The rearrangement uses TRBV5-1 and TRBJ2-3, with TRBD2 identical over 7 bases. The germline V gene encodes CDR1 SGHRS and CDR2 YFSETQ. The CDR3 covers 17 residues. The V segment lost 1 base and the J segment 0 bases; nucleotides outside the gene matches: 8. This CDR3 reads CASSLQPLAASTDTQYF. CDR3 in DNA: TGCGCCAGCAGCTTGCAACCTCTAGCGGCTAGCACAGATACGCAGTATTTT.

CDR3 residues: CASSVGLADTDTQYF. CDR3 nucleotides: TGTGCCAGCAGCGTTGGCCTAGCGGACACAGATACGCAGTATTTT. The V and J genes are TRBV9 and TRBJ2-3, with 7 bases matching TRBD2. The germline V gene has CDR1 SGDLS and CDR2 YYNGEE. V gave up 2 bases and J gave up 2 bases; unmatched junction bases: 5. CDR3 length equals 15 residues.

A single count supports this clone. V gene TRBV7-2 combines with J gene TRBJ1-4; possibly TRBD1 for D (6 bases). Trimming removed 5 bases from V and 0 bases from J, with 13 bases in between. The CDR3 has 16 residues. Per germline, CDR1 SGHTA and CDR2 FQGNSA. CDR3 sequence: CASSPRQVATNEKLFF. DNA of the CDR3: TGTGCCAGCAGCCCAAGACAGGTTGCAACTAATGAAAAACTGTTTTTT. Complete variable domain (other parts from reference TRBV7-2 and TRBJ1-4): GAGVSQSPSNKVTEKGKDVELRCDPISGHTALYWYRQSLGQGLEFLIYFQGNSAPDKSGLPSDRFSAERTGGSVSTLTIQRTQQEDSAVYLCASSPRQVATNEKLFFGSGTQLSVL.

The chain combines TRBV5-1 with TRBJ2-1, with D maybe TRBD2 (6 bases). Trimming took off 4 bases at V and 4 bases at J, with 21 bases between the two ends. The CDR3 sequence is 17 residues long. Per the germline V gene, CDR1 is SGHRS and CDR2 is YFSETQ. CDR3 residues: CASSPILLATIYNEQFF. The CDR3, as DNA: TGCGCCAGCAGCCCCATCCTTCTAGCGACAATTTACAATGAGCAGTTCTTC.

This clone was observed a few times. The CDR3 protein is CASNPGSSGRREQYF. Written as DNA, the CDR3 is TGTGCCAGTAACCCTGGGAGTAGCGGGAGGCGAGAGCAGTACTTC. The rearrangement uses TRBV19 and TRBJ2-7; 10 bases map to TRBD2. Trimming at V came to 7 bases and at J to 7 bases, leaving 13 bases not matched to a gene. Germline V gives CDR1 LNHDA, CDR2 SQIVND (reference sequence). This CDR3 contains 15 residues.